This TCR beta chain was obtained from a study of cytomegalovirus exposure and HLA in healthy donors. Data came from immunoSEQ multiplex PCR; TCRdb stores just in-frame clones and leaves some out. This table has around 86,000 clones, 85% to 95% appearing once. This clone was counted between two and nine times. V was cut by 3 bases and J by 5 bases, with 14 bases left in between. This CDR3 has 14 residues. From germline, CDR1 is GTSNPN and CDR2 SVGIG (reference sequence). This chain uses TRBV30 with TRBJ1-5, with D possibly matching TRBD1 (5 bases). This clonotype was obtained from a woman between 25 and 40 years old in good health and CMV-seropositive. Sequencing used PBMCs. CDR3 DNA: TGTGCCTGGAGCGGGGGGTGGCAAGATCAGCCCCAGCATTTT. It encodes CAWSGGWQDQPQHF.